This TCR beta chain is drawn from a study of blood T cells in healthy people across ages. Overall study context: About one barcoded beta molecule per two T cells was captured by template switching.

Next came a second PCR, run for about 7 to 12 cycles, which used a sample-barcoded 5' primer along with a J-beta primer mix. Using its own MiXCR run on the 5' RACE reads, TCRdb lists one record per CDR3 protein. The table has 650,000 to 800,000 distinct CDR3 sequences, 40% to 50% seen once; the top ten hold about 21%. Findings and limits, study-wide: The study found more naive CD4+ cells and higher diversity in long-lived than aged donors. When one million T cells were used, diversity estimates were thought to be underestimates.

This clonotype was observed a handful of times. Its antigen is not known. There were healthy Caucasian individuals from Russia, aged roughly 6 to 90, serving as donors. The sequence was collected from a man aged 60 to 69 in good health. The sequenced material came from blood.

This chain's CDR3 is CASSLMGGGVNEQFF. CDR3 bases: TGTGCCAGCAGTTTAATGGGGGGTGGGGTCAATGAGCAGTTCTTC. The chain links TRBV12-3 or TRBV12-4 to TRBJ2-1, with a weak D call TRBD2 (6 bases). Between the trimmed V and J ends, which lost 2 bases and 6 bases, there was a span of 14 bases. This CDR3 spans 15 amino acids.